One sample yielded the 25 T cell receptor beta chains listed below, sequenced in a study of T cells in Graves' hyperthyroidism and ophthalmopathy (dated by TCRdb to between 2017 and 2020). The method was multiplex PCR. For sequencing, an Illumina HiSeq 2000 was employed. The TCR beta CDR3 regions were amplified from RNA transcripts. The first round of RT-PCR for the TCR CDR3 was performed with the HTBI primer set and the Qiagen OneStep RT-PCR kit. Through fastp at Q25 and MiXCR, TCRdb rebuilt clones from the public reads, retaining in-frame beta chains. One record per CDR3 amino acid sequence lists the most common genes and DNA. The sample table holds approximately 320,000 distinct CDR3 sequences, of which approximately 16% were seen once. The ten largest make up around 34% of the sample. Input material: blood. These TCRs come from a man aged 25 to 45 with Graves' hyperthyroidism.

The sample holds a few counts of this clonotype. CDR3 in DNA: TGTGCCAGCAGCTTAGTCCGGTGGGGGGATGAAAAACTGTTTTTT. Its translation: CASSLVRWGDEKLFF. This chain uses TRBV7-9 with TRBJ1-4; D possibly corresponds to TRBD1 (5 bases). Trimming took 1 base from V and 6 from J, leaving 12 bases between them. Germline V lookup: CDR1 SEHNR, CDR2 FQNEAQ (reference sequence). This CDR3 region has 15 residues.

Ten or more counts support this clonotype. The chain is built from TRBV2 and TRBJ2-1; TRBD2 matches at 9 bases. The germline V gene encodes CDR1 SNHLY and CDR2 FYNNEI. CDR3 size: 19 residues. V lost 3 bases, J lost 4 bases, and 16 bases stayed unmatched. The CDR3 loop is CASSEVGMFASGKYNEQFF. The CDR3 region has the DNA TGTGCCAGCAGTGAGGTGGGGATGTTTGCTAGCGGGAAATACAATGAGCAGTTCTTC. Supplemented by reference TRBV2 and TRBJ2-1, the full variable domain reads EPEVTQTPSHQVTQMGQEVILRCVPISNHLYFYWYRQILGQKVEFLVSFYNNEISEKSEIFDDQFSVERPDGSNFTLKIRSTKLEDSAMYFCASSEVGMFASGKYNEQFFGPGTRLTVL.

This clonotype came up many times. V gene TRBV18 combines with J gene TRBJ2-1; possibly TRBD2 for D (5 bases). Germline loops: CDR1 KGHSH, CDR2 LQKENI. The CDR3 consists of 13 residues. V lost 5 bases, J lost 6 bases, and 11 bases lay in between. This chain's CDR3 is CASSSAGRNEQFF. CDR3 sequence (DNA): TGTGCCAGCTCATCGGCGGGTCGCAATGAGCAGTTCTTC.

This clonotype was recorded many times. This chain joins TRBV28 and TRBJ2-2; D is undetermined. The V gene's germline CDR1 is MDHEN and CDR2 SYDVKM. CDR3 length: 15 residues. Trimming pared 3 bases from V and 6 bases from J, leaving 14 bases between. CDR3: CASSLEANGAGELFF. The CDR3 DNA follows: TGTGCCAGCAGTTTGGAAGCGAATGGGGCCGGGGAGCTGTTTTTT.

This clonotype occurred once. The junction departs from the called germline gene at one end, perhaps through a read error. The chain uses TRBV5-5 and TRBJ2-3; possible D gene TRBD1, 6 bases. CDR1 and CDR2 from the germline V gene are SGHKS and YYEKEE (reference sequence). This CDR3 is 12 amino acids long. CDR3 sequence (DNA): TGTGCCAGCGGCTTCCAGGGGGATACGCAGTATTTT. Translated, it gives CASGFQGDTQYF.

This clonotype was seen repeatedly, ten times or more. The chain employs TRBV5-5 and TRBJ1-2; 8 nucleotides match TRBD1. The CDR3 contains 14 residues. CDR1 SGHKS and CDR2 YYEKEE come from the germline V gene (reference sequence). With V trimmed by 1 base and J by 2 bases, 1 base remained unmatched. The CDR3 DNA reads TGTGCCAGCAGCTTGTCAGGGGGCAACTATGGCTACACCTTC. It yields the protein CASSLSGGNYGYTF.

This clonotype turned up a few times. The rearrangement links TRBV12-3 or TRBV12-4 to TRBJ2-6; maybe TRBD1 (5 bases). This CDR3 is 16 amino acids long. The V end lost 4 bases, the J end lost 0 bases, and 10 bases lay between the germline ends. As DNA, the CDR3 is TGTGCCAGCAGTTCACAAGGACACTCTGGGGCCAACGTCCTGACTTTC. This sequence encodes CASSSQGHSGANVLTF.

The table lists this clonotype with many counts. The rearrangement uses TRBV18 and TRBJ1-4; no reliable D call. Germline V CDR1 and CDR2: KGHSH, LQKENI. The V end was cut by 3 bases, the J end by 8 bases, with 10 bases between. This CDR3 contains 13 residues. CDR3 protein: CASSPPQAEKLFF. CDR3 bases: TGTGCCAGCTCACCCCCCCAGGCGGAAAAACTGTTTTTT. Looking up the rest from reference TRBV18 and TRBJ1-4 gives the full variable domain: NAGVMQNPRHLVRRRGQEARLRCSPMKGHSHVYWYRQLPEEGLKFMVYLQKENIIDESGMPKERFSAEFPKEGPSILRIQQVVRGDSAAYFCASSPPQAEKLFFGSGTQLSVL.

This clonotype was recorded many times. The chain has TRBV20-1 and TRBJ2-3, with D perhaps matching TRBD1 or TRBD2 (5 bases each). Trimming pared 2 bases from V and 6 bases from J, leaving 15 bases between. Germline values: CDR1 DFQATT, CDR2 SNEGSKA (reference sequence). CDR3 length: 14 residues. CDR3 amino acids: CSARLGPFLDTQYF. The CDR3 nucleotides read TGCAGTGCTAGATTGGGACCCTTCTTGGATACGCAGTATTTT.

This clonotype was found many times. V and J are TRBV20-1 and TRBJ2-3; 7 bases map to TRBD2. With 6 bases clipped from V and 5 bases from J, the junction kept 14 bases outside the gene matches. The CDR3 is 15 residues long. CDR1 and CDR2 from the germline V gene are DFQATT and SNEGSKA (reference sequence). CDR3 region: CSAGSGNEGGDTQYF. CDR3 DNA sequence: TGCAGTGCCGGGAGCGGGAATGAAGGAGGAGATACGCAGTATTTT.

The chain uses TRBV9 and TRBJ2-3, with 7 bases that match TRBD2. Germline V gene sequence: CDR1 SGDLS, CDR2 YYNGEE. The ends lost 3 bases at V and 0 bases at J; junction bases unmatched: 7. There are 16 residues in the CDR3. The CDR3 is CASSGRLAASTDTQYF. The CDR3 DNA reads TGTGCCAGCAGCGGGCGACTAGCAGCCAGCACAGATACGCAGTATTTT.

This clonotype showed up just a few times. The chain employs TRBV19 and TRBJ1-5, with TRBD1 matching over 9 bases. J was trimmed by 2 bases and V by 8 bases; bases with no gene match: 4. The length of the CDR3 is 14 residues. Germline lookup yields CDR1 LNHDA and CDR2 SQIVND (reference sequence). In DNA form, the CDR3 reads TGTGCCAGTCAACAGGGGGCTGGCAATCAGCCCCAGCATTTT. Translating gives CASQQGAGNQPQHF. Complete variable domain (other parts from reference TRBV19 and TRBJ1-5): DGGITQSPKYLFRKEGQNVTLSCEQNLNHDAMYWYRQDPGQGLRLIYYSQIVNDFQKGDIAEGYSVSREKKESFPLTVTSAQKNPTAFYLCASQQGAGNQPQHFGDGTRLSIL.

This clonotype was found many times. This rearrangement joins TRBV7-2 to TRBJ2-3, with 7 bases that match TRBD2. Germline V CDR1 and CDR2: SGHTA, FQGNSA. V lost 5 bases, J lost 9 bases, and 14 bases stayed unmatched. The CDR3 contains 15 residues. The CDR3 DNA follows: TGTGCCAGCAGCCCCCAAGCGGGGCAGGAAGGGACGCAGTATTTT. Translated, it gives CASSPQAGQEGTQYF.

Details on this clonotype: Just one base apart from a much larger clone, this may be a read error. The conserved phenylalanine or tryptophan is not found at the CDR3 terminus, so this likely reflects a read error. This sequence joins TRBV20-1 and TRBJ2-7; the match to TRBD2 covers 9 bases. The CDR3 has 16 amino acids. V shed 7 bases and J 7 bases; nucleotides not matched to a gene: 20. Germline lookup yields CDR1 DFQATT and CDR2 SNEGSKA (reference sequence). The chain's CDR3 is CSVQASSGEGMGEQYL. The CDR3 DNA is TGCAGTGTTCAGGCGTCTAGCGGGGAGGGTATGGGAGAGCAGTACCTC.

This clonotype was observed many times. For the CDR3, the DNA is TGTGCCAGCAGCTCTAGGAGCTGGGGAGAGCAGTACTTC. Translation: CASSSRSWGEQYF. This chain links TRBV7-2 with TRBJ2-7; D unclear. The germline V and J ends were trimmed by 4 bases and 7 bases, with 14 bases remaining between them. Germline V gives CDR1 SGHTA, CDR2 FQGNSA. There are 13 residues in the CDR3.

This clonotype was counted only a few times. The chain links TRBV20-1 to TRBJ1-1; D is perhaps TRBD1 (6 bases). The CDR3 sequence is 14 residues long. Germline CDR1 DFQATT, CDR2 SNEGSKA (reference sequence). The V end lost 5 bases, the J end lost 7 bases, and 20 bases lay between the germline ends. CDR3 in amino acids: CSAHFGGLDGEAFF. CDR3 DNA: TGCAGTGCTCACTTTGGGGGGCTAGACGGTGAAGCTTTCTTT.

Many counts were recorded for this clonotype. The rearrangement uses TRBV3-1 and TRBJ2-5, with 10 bases that match TRBD2. The CDR3 consists of 20 residues. The junction had 16 bases not matched to a gene; V was cut back by 1 base and J by 2 bases. Germline CDR1 is LGHDT and CDR2 is YNNKEL (reference sequence). CDR3 loop: CASSQGLAGAALVRQETQYF. Here the CDR3 DNA reads TGTGCCAGCAGCCAAGGGCTAGCGGGAGCCGCCCTAGTTAGACAAGAGACCCAGTACTTC.

This clonotype was recorded many times. The genes are TRBV11-2 and TRBJ2-1; no definite D call. The germline CDR1 and CDR2 sequences are SGHAT and FQNNGV. The CDR3 has 15 amino acids. Trimming cost V 0 bases and J 4 bases, with 10 bases left between them. CDR3: CASSLDGLVYNEQFF. CDR3 DNA: TGTGCCAGCAGCTTAGATGGGTTGGTTTACAATGAGCAGTTCTTC.

The chain combines TRBV4-1 with TRBJ1-1; weak D call: TRBD1 (6 bases). Germline CDR1 and CDR2: MGHRA and YSYEKL. Trimming left V 0 bases short and J 11 bases short, with 22 bases between. This CDR3 has 16 amino acids. The CDR3 nucleotides are TGCGCCAGCAGCCAAGATCGGCTGGGGGCCCGGGTCGGCGCTTTCTTT. It yields the protein CASSQDRLGARVGAFF.

This clonotype was found many times. The chain couples TRBV27 to TRBJ2-2; tentatively, D is TRBD1 or TRBD2 (7 bases each). V lost 8 bases, J lost 2 bases, and 18 bases lay in between. Germline CDR1 MNHEY, CDR2 SMNVEV (reference sequence). This CDR3 spans 16 amino acids. The DNA of the CDR3 is TGTGCCAGCGGGAGGGGGCCCCACTTAAACACCGGGGAGCTGTTTTTT. Amino acids: CASGRGPHLNTGELFF.

This clonotype was seen many times. The chain employs TRBV10-3 and TRBJ2-3, with 9 bases lining up with TRBD2. V lost 3 bases to trimming and J lost 0 bases; unmatched junction nucleotides: 7. The CDR3 sequence is 17 residues long. Germline CDR1 reads ENHRY; CDR2 reads SYGVKD. The CDR3 loop reads CAISDLAGTSSTDTQYF. In DNA form, the CDR3 reads TGTGCCATCAGTGACCTCGCCGGGACTAGCAGCACAGATACGCAGTATTTT.

This clonotype showed up many times. The chain couples TRBV5-1 to TRBJ1-5, with D perhaps matching TRBD1 (6 bases). There are 15 residues in the CDR3. Germline lookup yields CDR1 SGHRS and CDR2 YFSETQ. Deletions cut 4 bases from V and 5 bases from J, with 16 bases between. In DNA form, the CDR3 reads TGCGCCAGCAGCCAGGGACACAGAGGTGATCAGCCCCAGCATTTT. It translates to CASSQGHRGDQPQHF.

This clonotype was seen only a few times. The rearrangement links TRBV27 to TRBJ2-3; TRBD2 agrees at 9 bases. V gave up 9 bases and J gave up 6 bases; unmatched junction bases: 16. This CDR3 is 16 amino acids long. The germline CDR1 and CDR2 sequences are MNHEY and SMNVEV (reference sequence). CDR3 DNA: TGTGCCAGTCCGTTGGGTAGCGGGAGTGGCGCCGATACGCAGTATTTT. It translates to CASPLGSGSGADTQYF.

This clonotype was seen repeatedly, ten times or more. V usage is TRBV29-1 and J usage is TRBJ2-7; D not certain. Trimming shortened V by 2 bases and J by 3 bases, and 5 bases separated the two germline ends. This CDR3 spans 11 amino acids. Germline CDR1 is SQVTM and CDR2 is ANQGSEA. The CDR3 coding sequence is TGCAGCGTTGAAAACAGCTACGAGCAGTACTTC. Translated: CSVENSYEQYF.

In its sample, this clonotype was seen many times. In nucleotides, the CDR3 is TGTGCCAGCAGTGAAGCGGGTGAGGAGGGTCAGCCCCAGCATTTT. Protein: CASSEAGEEGQPQHF. J is TRBJ1-5 and V is TRBV6-1; D gene unclear. The ends were cut back, 0 bases at V and 6 bases at J, with 12 bases in the middle. Germline lookup yields CDR1 MNHNS and CDR2 SASEGT. CDR3 length: 15 amino acids.